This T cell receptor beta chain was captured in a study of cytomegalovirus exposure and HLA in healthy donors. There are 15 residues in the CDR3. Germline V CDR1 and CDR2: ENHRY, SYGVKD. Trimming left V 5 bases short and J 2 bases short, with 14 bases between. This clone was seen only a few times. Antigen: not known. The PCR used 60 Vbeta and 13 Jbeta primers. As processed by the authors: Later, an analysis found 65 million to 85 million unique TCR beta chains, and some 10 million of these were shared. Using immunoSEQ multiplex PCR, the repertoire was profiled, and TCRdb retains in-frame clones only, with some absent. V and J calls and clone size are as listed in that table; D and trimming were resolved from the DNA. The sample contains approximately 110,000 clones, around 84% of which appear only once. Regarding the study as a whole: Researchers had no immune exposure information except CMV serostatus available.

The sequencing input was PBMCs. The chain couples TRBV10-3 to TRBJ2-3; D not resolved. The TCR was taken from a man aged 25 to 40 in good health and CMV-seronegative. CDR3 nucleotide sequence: TGTGCCATCAGTCACAGTCCTGGCGACACAGATACGCAGTATTTT. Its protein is CAISHSPGDTDTQYF.